Listed below are T cell receptor beta chains from one sample, sequenced in a study of blood T cell repertoires in COVID-19. Sequencing was performed with immunoSEQ multiplex PCR; in TCRdb, only in-frame clones are kept and a portion is missing. The repertoire holds 180,000 or so clones, with roughly 86% as singletons. Source material: peripheral blood. All receptors come from a man aged 18 to 29 with acute or convalescent COVID-19. CDR3s include the opening cysteine and the closing phenylalanine or tryptophan. The order of the fields is CDR3 protein, J gene, CDR3 length, V gene.

CDR3aa: CATSEGGDEQYF
j_gene: TRBJ2-7
len: 12
v_gene: TRBV24-1

CDR3aa: CASSQPRQGNGYTF
j_gene: TRBJ1-2
len: 14
v_gene: TRBV4-1

CDR3aa: CASSQVDGGGQETQYF
j_gene: TRBJ2-5
len: 16
v_gene: TRBV3-1/TRBV3-2

CDR3aa: CATSDSGNQPQHF
j_gene: TRBJ1-5
len: 13
v_gene: TRBV24-1

CDR3aa: CASSLAGGTAPYEQYF
j_gene: TRBJ2-7
len: 16
v_gene: TRBV11-2

CDR3aa: CASSLTGTSDEQYF
j_gene: TRBJ2-7
len: 14
v_gene: TRBV7-9

CDR3aa: CASSLAGGELFF
j_gene: TRBJ2-2
len: 12
v_gene: TRBV3-1/TRBV3-2

CDR3aa: CAWRTAGSGNQPQHF
j_gene: TRBJ1-5
len: 15
v_gene: TRBV30

CDR3aa: CASSTSLSGAGVNTEAFF
j_gene: TRBJ1-1
len: 18
v_gene: TRBV19

CDR3aa: CASSLWTGRDNEKLFF
j_gene: TRBJ1-4
len: 16
v_gene: TRBV27

CDR3aa: CATSPRGGGAKLTDTQYF
j_gene: TRBJ2-3
len: 18
v_gene: TRBV15

CDR3aa: CATSRGGGMNTEAFF
j_gene: TRBJ1-1
len: 15
v_gene: TRBV15

CDR3aa: CAWSVRLSRGLNQPQHF
j_gene: TRBJ1-5
len: 17
v_gene: TRBV30

CDR3aa: CASGGATETQYF
j_gene: TRBJ2-5
len: 12
v_gene: TRBV11-1

CDR3aa: CASSGSKGAYGYTF
j_gene: TRBJ1-2
len: 14
v_gene: TRBV9